This TCR beta chain is drawn from a study of cytotoxic CD8 clonotypes in ibrutinib-treated CLL. Overall study: The authors obtained response samples at a median of about 13 months of treatment, range 6 to 36. Sequencing produced an average of roughly 230,000 productive templates and tens of thousands of productive rearrangements per sample.

Libraries were prepared by immunoSEQ multiplex PCR; TCRdb keeps only in-frame clonotypes and omits some of them. Of roughly 42,000 clones in the sample, about 70% were seen once. CDR3 size: 16 residues. Germline V gives CDR1 MNHEY, CDR2 SMNVEV (reference sequence). V lost 2 bases to trimming and J lost 7 bases; unmatched junction nucleotides: 11. Investigators sourced about 2 micrograms of genomic DNA from cryopreserved PBMCs for TCR beta libraries. V gene TRBV27 combines with J gene TRBJ2-7, with 10 bases matching TRBD1. The source of this sequence is a human donor with chronic lymphocytic leukemia. Here the sequenced sample was PBMCs, taken at disease progression, from a patient treated with ibrutinib. CDR3 residues: CASSLMSRGQGGEQYF. In DNA, the CDR3 is TGTGCCAGCAGTTTAATGTCGCGTGGACAGGGGGGTGAGCAGTACTTC.